The clone carrying this T cell receptor beta chain has ten or more counts. To make TCR beta libraries, researchers used iRepertoire HTBI primers and Arm-PCR of CDR3 regions. MiXCR was run by TCRdb on the multiplex PCR reads, yielding one entry per CDR3 protein. Seen here are 350,000 to 550,000 distinct CDR3 sequences, about 16% observed once, and the top ten hold approximately 15%. The data were taken from a study of regulatory T cells in long-lasting Graves disease. CDR1 is MNHEY and CDR2 is SMNVEV in the germline V gene (reference sequence). V lost 6 bases, J lost 6 bases, and 3 bases stayed unmatched. This CDR3 contains 14 residues. Time point in this sample: newly diagnosed GD, antithyroid drugs for less than 3 months. From PBMCs, RNA was extracted and then used to make the TCR library. Staff took roughly 8.8 milliliters of peripheral blood and put it into EDTA tubes. Separately, the same data were catalogued under a study of T cells in Graves' hyperthyroidism and ophthalmopathy. That investigation notes: Stable hyperthyroidism and ophthalmopathy were separated using 13 V-J signatures.

The input for sequencing was peripheral blood mononuclear cells (PBMCs), taken at new diagnosis, from a patient treated with antithyroid drugs. The V gene is TRBV27, the J gene TRBJ2-1, with 12 positions matching TRBD2. This clonotype originated in a woman aged 25 to 39 with Graves disease. Here the CDR3 reads CASRLAGGLNEQFF. The DNA of the CDR3 is TGTGCCAGCAGACTAGCGGGAGGCCTCAATGAGCAGTTCTTC.